Reported below is one TCR beta chain. Its antigen specificity is not known. Per-base qualities were not stored, and no clone one base away is much larger. These data originate in a study of blood T cell repertoires in COVID-19 (dated by TCRdb to the early 2020s). Describing the broader study: The collaborator samples originated in the United States, Italy and Spain and spanned the acute and convalescent phases of COVID-19. Sample metadata almost always included a de-identified subject ID, COVID-19 status, age in years and sex. The repertoires were released in a freely available public database intended as a resource for research on the immune response to SARS-CoV-2. Subjects who had been exposed to COVID-19, were actively infected with it, or had recovered from it provided the deeply sampled blood TCRbeta repertoires that made up the dataset. The prospective study material was composed of cDNA or gDNA derived from T cells, B-cell-depleted T cells, or PBMCs. Samples came from the ongoing ImmuneRACE study (first 160 participants) plus 1,254 subjects from 6 global collaborators. Where available, HLA class I and class II types were obtained from metadata supplied by the sample provider rather than from assay-based typing. Results the study describes overall, beyond this receptor: The amount of clinical and demographic metadata varied by source and participant and was provided uncurated.

The immunoSEQ Assay, a bias-controlled multiplex PCR, was used to amplify TCRbeta CDR3 regions from genomic DNA. On the study's bioinformatics: Nucleated cell counts per sample were estimated from amplification of reference gene primers within the assay. Sequence reads were collapsed and filtered to measure the absolute abundance of every unique TCRbeta CDR3 rearrangement. For each sample, productive Simpson clonality was calculated by taking the square root of Simpson's diversity index across productive rearrangements. The immuneACCESS repertoire file appears here via TCRdb, limited to in-frame rearrangements. These files lack a portion of the clones; in checked studies, under half of the deficit traces to unresolved V genes, and the cause of the others is not known. D and trimming come from the DNA, and the V and J calls and clone size come from that table. For this sample the table gives under 300,000 clones, of which about 87% were detected only once. The ten top clones hold 3.1% of the sample.

Participants in the prospective study were aged about 18 to 100 years, lived in about two dozen United States geographic areas, and enrolled through a virtual design. To assign participants to cohorts, the prospective study relied on clinical history that participants themselves reported in a screening survey and a study questionnaire. Exposed participants were defined as having been in contact with someone with a PCR-confirmed or clinician-diagnosed COVID-19 case within 2 weeks of study entry. Each participant in the prospective study had whole blood, serum and a nasopharyngeal or oropharyngeal swab collected by mobile phlebotomists. Prospective study participants could optionally give additional blood draws and questionnaires over a roughly two-month period. Before DNA extraction, prospective study blood samples were shipped either frozen or at room temperature. Here V drops 4 bases and J drops 7 bases, and the junction holds 8 bases not matched to any gene. From a lookup of the germline V gene (reference sequence), CDR1 and CDR2 are SGHNT and YYREEE. Measured from the cysteine to the phenylalanine, the CDR3 is 14 residues long. Only CDR3 DNA is held: 42 bases, read in frame from base 1.

The sample comprised PBMCs or T cells enriched from blood (not recorded which). This clonotype originated in a woman between 40 and 55 years old who had been exposed to COVID-19. The receptor chain draws on TRBV5-4 and TRBJ1-5; 7 bases in between match TRBD1. The CDR3 is CASSTRGDGQPQHF. The sequenced DNA: TGTGCCAGCAGCACCAGGGGGGACGGCCAGCCCCAGCATTTT.